A selection of T cell receptor beta chains follows, all from one sample in a study of T-cell reconstitution after alpha-beta-depleted transplantation in children. TCRdb fed the PCR reads into MiXCR, producing one record per CDR3 protein. The top ten hold roughly 4.7% of the sample, which has about 200,000 distinct CDR3 sequences, about 6% seen once. The sequenced sample was PBMCs, obtained before TCRalphabeta/CD19-depleted stem cell transplant. The receptors stem from a girl less than two years old with combined immunodeficiency, due to receive a stem cell transplant. The CDR3 runs from the conserved cysteine through the conserved F or W. Fields, in order: J gene, D gene, clone size, CDR3 length, V gene, CDR3 protein, CDR3 DNA. The D gene is left open where the match is weak. Rows give clone size only sometimes, using once, few, many, or a class for an expanded clone.

>TRBJ2-1|NA|many|14|TRBV7-9
CASSPRDFTNEQFF
TGTGCCAGCAGCCCTAGGGACTTTACCAATGAGCAGTTCTTC
>TRBJ2-5|NA|many|13|TRBV29-1
CSAMGRGYETQYF
TGCAGCGCCATGGGCAGGGGCTATGAGACCCAGTACTTC
>TRBJ2-1|NA|many|12|TRBV7-2
CASRQTYNEQFF
TGTGCCAGCAGGCAAACCTACAATGAGCAGTTCTTC
>TRBJ1-3|NA|many|17|TRBV25-1
CASSEYEPSDSGNTIYF
TGTGCCAGCAGTGAATATGAGCCTTCAGACTCTGGAAACACCATATATTTT
>TRBJ1-5|NA|NA|14|TRBV24-1
CATSQPGQYQPQHF
TGTGCCACCTCCCAACCCGGACAGTATCAGCCCCAGCATTTT
>TRBJ2-2|NA|many|14|TRBV6-5
CASSYEVYTGELFF
TGTGCCAGCAGTTACGAGGTGTACACCGGGGAGCTGTTTTTT
>TRBJ2-7|TRBD2|NA|14|TRBV29-1
CSVLSLAGGYEQYF
TGCAGCGTCCTCTCACTAGCGGGGGGCTACGAGCAGTACTTC
>TRBJ2-2|NA|many|18|TRBV28
CASSFVDLRGTNTGELFF
TGTGCCAGCAGTTTTGTAGACCTCAGGGGTACGAACACCGGGGAGCTGTTTTTT
>TRBJ2-1|TRBD2|many|19|TRBV5-1
CASSCWTSGIRTSYNEQFF
TGCGCCAGCAGCTGTTGGACTAGCGGGATCCGCACCTCCTACAATGAGCAGTTCTTC
>TRBJ2-3|TRBD2|many|16|TRBV5-1
CASSLDYAGVADTQYF
TGCGCCAGCAGCTTGGATTATGCGGGGGTAGCAGATACGCAGTATTTT
>TRBJ2-3|NA|few|15|TRBV7-6
CASSLAWGGTDTQYF
TGTGCCAGCAGCTTAGCCTGGGGTGGCACAGATACGCAGTATTTT
>TRBJ1-2|NA|few|13|TRBV7-3
CASSLSSKDSYTF
TGTGCCAGCAGCTTAAGTTCGAAGGATAGCTACACCTTC
>TRBJ2-2|NA|many|17|TRBV5-1
CASSLPRLGANTGELFF
TGCGCCAGCAGCTTGCCCCGACTAGGTGCGAACACCGGGGAGCTGTTTTTT
>TRBJ2-1|NA|few|17|TRBV11-2
CASSLVLGLRLYNEQFF
TGTGCCAGCAGCTTAGTTCTAGGACTACGTTTGTACAATGAGCAGTTCTTC
>TRBJ2-1|TRBD2|NA|16|TRBV6-2/TRBV6-3
CASSWSGASAYNEQFF
TGTGCCAGCAGCTGGAGCGGGGCTTCCGCCTACAATGAGCAGTTCTTC
>TRBJ2-7|TRBD1|many|14|TRBV7-8
CASSFTGGTYEQYF
TGTGCCAGCAGCTTTACAGGGGGAACCTACGAGCAGTACTTC
>TRBJ2-5|NA|many|16|TRBV5-5
CASSLIPGNGAETQYF
TGTGCCAGCAGCTTGATTCCTGGGAATGGTGCAGAGACCCAGTACTTC
>TRBJ2-1|TRBD2|NA|14|TRBV7-2
CATHSGGSYNEQFF
TGTGCCACTCATAGCGGGGGCTCCTACAATGAGCAGTTCTTC
>TRBJ2-1|NA|many|16|TRBV29-1
CSVDAFQGSSYNEQFF
TGCAGCGTCGATGCTTTTCAGGGTTCCTCCTACAATGAGCAGTTCTTC
>TRBJ2-7|NA|NA|14|TRBV20-1
CSARDPRLSYEQYF
TGCAGTGCTAGAGATCCCAGGTTGTCCTACGAGCAGTACTTC
>TRBJ2-1|NA|many|12|TRBV12-3/TRBV12-4
CASRSDQYEQFF
TGTGCCAGCAGATCAGACCAGTATGAGCAGTTCTTC
>TRBJ1-1|NA|NA|12|TRBV29-1
CSVEIKNTEAFF
TGCAGCGTTGAGATTAAGAACACTGAAGCTTTCTTT
>TRBJ2-7|NA|many|16|TRBV7-2
CASSLALGESTYEQYF
TGTGCCAGCAGCTTAGCGCTTGGGGAGTCAACCTACGAGCAGTACTTC
>TRBJ2-4|TRBD1|few|18|TRBV28
CASSLESQGGAAKNIQYF
TGTGCCAGCAGTTTGGAGAGTCAAGGGGGCGCGGCCAAAAACATTCAGTACTTC
>TRBJ2-1|NA|many|17|TRBV20-1
CSARALGAEVDYNEQFF
TGCAGTGCTAGAGCCCTAGGAGCAGAAGTCGATTACAATGAGCAGTTCTTC
>TRBJ2-2|NA|few|16|TRBV7-2
CASIITSSPRTGELFF
TGTGCCAGCATCATCACTAGCAGCCCCCGAACCGGGGAGCTGTTTTTT
>TRBJ2-7|NA|NA|14|TRBV7-9
CASSPGLGGYEQYF
TGTGCCAGCAGCCCTGGGCTCGGAGGCTACGAGCAGTACTTC
>TRBJ2-4|TRBD1|many|14|TRBV29-1
CSVVPGTGTNIQYF
TGCAGCGTTGTCCCCGGGACAGGGACTAACATTCAGTACTTC
>TRBJ2-7|NA|many|13|TRBV12-3/TRBV12-4
CASSSAGPYEQYF
TGTGCCAGCAGTTCAGCGGGCCCATACGAGCAGTACTTC
>TRBJ2-3|TRBD2|many|16|TRBV5-5
CASSLRSGGTTDTQYF
TGTGCCAGCAGCTTGCGTAGCGGGGGGACCACAGATACGCAGTATTTT
>TRBJ2-2|TRBD1|many|14|TRBV28
CAIKGGRGTGELFF
TGTGCCATCAAAGGGGGCAGAGGGACCGGGGAGCTGTTTTTT
>TRBJ2-1|NA|many|15|TRBV7-9
CASSLRRGVYNEQFF
TGTGCCAGCAGCTTGAGGAGGGGAGTATACAATGAGCAGTTCTTC
>TRBJ1-2|NA|many|11|TRBV27
CASISSYGYTF
TGTGCCAGCATTTCGAGCTATGGCTACACCTTC
>TRBJ2-2|TRBD2|many|14|TRBV19
CASSIRGGTGELFF
TGTGCCAGTAGTATCCGGGGGGGCACCGGGGAGCTGTTTTTT
>TRBJ1-6|NA|many|14|TRBV20-1
CSASEGAGNSPLHF
TGCAGTGCTAGCGAAGGGGCAGGTAATTCACCCCTCCACTTT
>TRBJ2-3|TRBD1|many|14|TRBV29-1
CSVQGATSTDTQYF
TGCAGCGTACAGGGGGCTACTAGCACAGATACGCAGTATTTT
>TRBJ1-1|NA|many|13|TRBV4-2
CASSQDPGSEAFF
TGTGCCAGCAGCCAAGATCCGGGCAGCGAAGCTTTCTTT
>TRBJ2-3|NA|many|14|TRBV7-9
CASSPMGGTDTQYF
TGTGCCAGCAGCCCAATGGGGGGCACAGATACGCAGTATTTT
>TRBJ1-1|NA|many|14|TRBV9
CASSVEGGNTEAFF
TGTGCCAGCAGCGTAGAGGGGGGGAACACTGAAGCTTTCTTT
>TRBJ2-5|NA|many|13|TRBV28
CASRGSWGETQYF
TGTGCCAGCAGGGGAAGTTGGGGGGAGACCCAGTACTTC
>TRBJ2-3|TRBD1|many|14|TRBV12-3/TRBV12-4
CASRGQGSTDTQYF
TGTGCCAGCAGGGGACAGGGGAGCACAGATACGCAGTATTTT
>TRBJ2-5|NA|few|15|TRBV7-2
CASSHRSGGKETQYF
TGTGCCAGCAGCCACCGAAGCGGAGGGAAGGAGACCCAGTACTTC
>TRBJ1-1|NA|many|13|TRBV3-1
CASSQFTGTEAFF
TGTGCCAGCAGCCAATTTACCGGCACTGAAGCTTTCTTT
>TRBJ1-1|TRBD1|many|16|TRBV5-1
CASTPALGQGGTEAFF
TGCGCCAGCACACCCGCTTTGGGACAGGGGGGGACTGAAGCTTTCTTT
>TRBJ2-3|TRBD2|many|19|TRBV20-1
CSASGMGLALFSSTDTQYF
TGCAGTGCTAGCGGAATGGGACTAGCCCTGTTTTCGAGCACAGATACGCAGTATTTT
>TRBJ2-2|NA|many|16|TRBV4-1
CASSQDSGAISGELFF
TGCGCCAGCAGCCAAGACTCGGGAGCGATTTCCGGGGAGCTGTTTTTT
>TRBJ2-3|TRBD1|many|13|TRBV28
CASRRTGSDTQYF
TGTGCCAGCAGACGGACAGGTTCGGATACGCAGTATTTT
>TRBJ2-7|NA|many|16|TRBV4-3
CASSQESRPSSYEQYF
TGCGCCAGCAGCCAAGAATCCAGGCCCAGCTCCTACGAGCAGTACTTC
>TRBJ1-1|NA|many|15|TRBV27
CASSLSRNMNTEAFF
TGTGCCAGCAGTTTATCACGGAACATGAACACTGAAGCTTTCTTT
>TRBJ2-3|TRBD1|many|14|TRBV12-3/TRBV12-4
CASSHLTGGDTQYF
TGTGCCAGCAGCCATCTGACAGGGGGGGATACGCAGTATTTT
>TRBJ2-3|TRBD2|many|18|TRBV20-1
CSATLAGEGFGGTDTQYF
TGCAGTGCCACCCTAGCGGGAGAGGGGTTTGGGGGCACAGATACGCAGTATTTT
>TRBJ2-7|NA|many|13|TRBV2
CATSAGQSYEQYF
TGTGCCACTTCAGCCGGCCAATCCTACGAGCAGTACTTC
>TRBJ1-2|NA|many|12|TRBV7-6
CASSLPEGGYTF
TGTGCCAGCAGTTTACCAGAGGGTGGCTACACCTTC
>TRBJ2-1|TRBD2|many|17|TRBV7-2
CASSLVSGDNSYNEQFF
TGTGCCAGCAGCTTAGTTAGCGGGGATAACTCCTACAATGAGCAGTTCTTC
>TRBJ2-2|NA|many|14|TRBV7-9
CASRHDTSTGELFF
TGTGCCAGCAGGCACGATACTAGCACCGGGGAGCTGTTTTTT
>TRBJ2-1|NA|many|16|TRBV19
CASSITGDSSYNEQFF
TGTGCCAGTAGTATTACCGGCGACAGCTCCTACAATGAGCAGTTCTTC
>TRBJ1-5|NA|many|16|TRBV28
CASSPIRQVSNQPQHF
TGTGCCAGCAGTCCAATCCGACAGGTGAGCAATCAGCCCCAGCATTTT
>TRBJ1-3|NA|many|17|TRBV4-1
CASSQQARGADGNTIYF
TGCGCCAGCAGCCAACAAGCCCGGGGGGCGGACGGAAACACCATATATTTT